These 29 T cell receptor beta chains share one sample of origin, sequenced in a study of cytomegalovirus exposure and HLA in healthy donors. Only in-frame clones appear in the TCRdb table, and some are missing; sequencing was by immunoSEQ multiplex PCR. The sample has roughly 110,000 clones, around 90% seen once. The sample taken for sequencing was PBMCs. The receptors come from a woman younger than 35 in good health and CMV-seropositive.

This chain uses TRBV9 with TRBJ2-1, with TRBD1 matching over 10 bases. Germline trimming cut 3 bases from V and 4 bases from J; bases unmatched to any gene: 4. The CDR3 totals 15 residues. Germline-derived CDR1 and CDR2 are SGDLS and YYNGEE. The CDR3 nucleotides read TGTGCCAGCAGCGCCGGGACAGGGGTATACAATGAGCAGTTCTTC. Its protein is CASSAGTGVYNEQFF.

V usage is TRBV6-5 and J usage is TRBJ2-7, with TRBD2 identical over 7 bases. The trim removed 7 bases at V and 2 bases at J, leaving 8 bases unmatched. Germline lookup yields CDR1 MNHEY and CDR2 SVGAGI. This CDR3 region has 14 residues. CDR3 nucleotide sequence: TGTGCCAGCACCCCCGGGGGGTCTACCTACGAGCAGTACTTC. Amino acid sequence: CASTPGGSTYEQYF.

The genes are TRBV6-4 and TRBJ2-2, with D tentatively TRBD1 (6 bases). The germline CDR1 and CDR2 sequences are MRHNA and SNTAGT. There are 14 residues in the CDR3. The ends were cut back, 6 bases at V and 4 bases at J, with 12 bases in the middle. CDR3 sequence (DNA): TGTGCCAGCAGCCCGACAGGATCCACCGGGGAGCTGTTTTTT. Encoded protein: CASSPTGSTGELFF.

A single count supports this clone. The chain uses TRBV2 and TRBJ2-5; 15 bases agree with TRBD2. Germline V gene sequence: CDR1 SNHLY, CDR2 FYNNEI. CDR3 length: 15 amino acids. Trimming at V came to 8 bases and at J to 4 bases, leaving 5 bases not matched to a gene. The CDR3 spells CASRGLAGGLETQYF. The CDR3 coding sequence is TGTGCCAGCCGCGGACTAGCGGGGGGGCTAGAGACCCAGTACTTC.

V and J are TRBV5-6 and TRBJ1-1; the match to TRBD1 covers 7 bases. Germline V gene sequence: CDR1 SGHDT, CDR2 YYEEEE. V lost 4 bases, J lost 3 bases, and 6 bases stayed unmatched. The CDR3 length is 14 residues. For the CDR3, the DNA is TGTGCCAGCAGCGGACAGGTTAGCTACACTGAAGCTTTCTTT. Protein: CASSGQVSYTEAFF.

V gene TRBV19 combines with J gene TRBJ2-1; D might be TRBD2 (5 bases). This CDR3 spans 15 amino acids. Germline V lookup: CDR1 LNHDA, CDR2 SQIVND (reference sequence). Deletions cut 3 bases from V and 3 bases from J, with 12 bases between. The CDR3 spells CASSMPDRGYNEQFF. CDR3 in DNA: TGTGCCAGTAGTATGCCTGATCGGGGCTACAATGAGCAGTTCTTC.

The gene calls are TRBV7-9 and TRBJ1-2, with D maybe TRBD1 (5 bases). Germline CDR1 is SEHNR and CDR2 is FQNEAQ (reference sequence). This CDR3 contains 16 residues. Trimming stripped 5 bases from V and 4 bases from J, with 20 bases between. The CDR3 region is CASSPAGGVGLYGYTF. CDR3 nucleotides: TGTGCCAGCAGCCCCGCCGGGGGAGTCGGCCTCTATGGCTACACCTTC.

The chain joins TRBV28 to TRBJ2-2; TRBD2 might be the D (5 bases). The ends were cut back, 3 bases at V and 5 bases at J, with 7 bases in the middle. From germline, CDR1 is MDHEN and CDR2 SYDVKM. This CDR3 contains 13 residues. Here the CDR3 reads CASSFGNTGELFF. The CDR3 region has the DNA TGTGCCAGCAGTTTCGGGAATACCGGGGAGCTGTTTTTT.

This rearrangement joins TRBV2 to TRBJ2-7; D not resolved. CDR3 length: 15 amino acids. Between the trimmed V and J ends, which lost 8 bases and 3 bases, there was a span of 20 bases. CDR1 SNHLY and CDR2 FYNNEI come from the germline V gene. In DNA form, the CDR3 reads TGTGCCAGCTCTCTTAACCCCCTAGGAATCTACGAGCAGTACTTC. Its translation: CASSLNPLGIYEQYF.

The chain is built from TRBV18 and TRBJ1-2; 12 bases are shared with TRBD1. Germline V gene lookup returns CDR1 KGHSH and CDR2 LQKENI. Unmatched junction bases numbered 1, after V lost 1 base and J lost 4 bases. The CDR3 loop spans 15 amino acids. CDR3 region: CASSPLGQGAYGYTF. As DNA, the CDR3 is TGTGCCAGCTCACCACTGGGACAGGGGGCCTATGGCTACACCTTC.

CDR3 nucleotides: TGTGCCAGCAGTTTATGCATGGGGGGGATATGCAATGAGCAGTTCTTC. This translates into CASSLCMGGICNEQFF. The rearrangement uses TRBV28 and TRBJ2-1, with 7 bases that match TRBD2. The CDR3 loop spans 16 amino acids. V dropped 0 bases and J dropped 6; count of bases not matched to a gene: 8. CDR1 is MDHEN, CDR2 SYDVKM, per germline.

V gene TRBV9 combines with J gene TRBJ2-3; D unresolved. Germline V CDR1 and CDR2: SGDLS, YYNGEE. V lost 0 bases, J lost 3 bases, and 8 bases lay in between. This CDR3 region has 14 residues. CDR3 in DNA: TGTGCCAGCAGCGTAGGTAGTTTAACAGATACGCAGTATTTT. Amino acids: CASSVGSLTDTQYF.

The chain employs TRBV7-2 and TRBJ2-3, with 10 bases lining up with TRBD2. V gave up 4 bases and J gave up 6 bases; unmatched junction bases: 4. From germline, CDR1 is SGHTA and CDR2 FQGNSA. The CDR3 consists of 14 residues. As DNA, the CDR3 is TGTGCCAGCAGCTCTTCTAGCGGGGGTGATACGCAGTATTTT. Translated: CASSSSSGGDTQYF.

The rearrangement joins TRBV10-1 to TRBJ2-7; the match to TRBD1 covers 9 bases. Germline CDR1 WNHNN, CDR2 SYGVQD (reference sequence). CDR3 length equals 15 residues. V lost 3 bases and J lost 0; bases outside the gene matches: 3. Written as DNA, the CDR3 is TGCGCCAGCAGTGACAGGACAGGGGTCTCCTACGAGCAGTACTTC. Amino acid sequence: CASSDRTGVSYEQYF.

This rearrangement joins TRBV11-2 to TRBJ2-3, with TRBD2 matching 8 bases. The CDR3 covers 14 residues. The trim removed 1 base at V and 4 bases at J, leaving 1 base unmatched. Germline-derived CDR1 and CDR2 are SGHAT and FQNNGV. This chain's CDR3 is CASSLAGGADTQYF. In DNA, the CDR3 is TGTGCCAGCAGCTTAGCGGGGGGGGCAGATACGCAGTATTTT.

CDR3 DNA sequence: TGTGCCAGTAGTAGGGGACAGGGGGGCACCTATGGCTACACCTTC. Translation: CASSRGQGGTYGYTF. The rearrangement links TRBV19 to TRBJ1-2; TRBD1 agrees at 11 bases. From germline, CDR1 is LNHDA and CDR2 SQIVND (reference sequence). The V gene end was trimmed by 4 bases and the J gene end by 4 bases; junction bases not matched to a gene: 5. The CDR3 length is 15 residues.

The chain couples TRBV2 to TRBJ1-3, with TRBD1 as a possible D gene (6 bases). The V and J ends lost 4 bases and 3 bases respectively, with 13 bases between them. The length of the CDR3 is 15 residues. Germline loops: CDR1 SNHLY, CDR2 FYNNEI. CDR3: CASSVAGALGNTIYF. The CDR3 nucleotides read TGTGCCAGCAGTGTAGCGGGGGCGCTTGGAAACACCATATATTTT.

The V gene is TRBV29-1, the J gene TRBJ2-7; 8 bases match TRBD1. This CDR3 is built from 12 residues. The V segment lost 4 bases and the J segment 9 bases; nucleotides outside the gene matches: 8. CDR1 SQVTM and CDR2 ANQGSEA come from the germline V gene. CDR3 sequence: CSVGGVGQGQYF. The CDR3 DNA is TGCAGCGTTGGGGGTGTTGGACAGGGGCAGTACTTC.

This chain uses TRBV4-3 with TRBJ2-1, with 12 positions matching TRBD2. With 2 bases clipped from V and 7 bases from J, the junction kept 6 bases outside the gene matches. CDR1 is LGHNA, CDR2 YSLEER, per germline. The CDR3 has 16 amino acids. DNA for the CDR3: TGCGCCAGCAGCCAAACCCTAGCGGGGGGGGGTAATGAGCAGTTCTTC. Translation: CASSQTLAGGGNEQFF.

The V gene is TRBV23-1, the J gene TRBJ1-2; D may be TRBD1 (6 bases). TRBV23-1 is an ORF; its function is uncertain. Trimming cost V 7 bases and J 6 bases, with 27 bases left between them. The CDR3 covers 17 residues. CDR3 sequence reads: CASTGVGMAGGADGYTF. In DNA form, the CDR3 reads TGCGCCAGCACAGGCGTTGGAATGGCGGGGGGCGCGGATGGCTACACCTTC.

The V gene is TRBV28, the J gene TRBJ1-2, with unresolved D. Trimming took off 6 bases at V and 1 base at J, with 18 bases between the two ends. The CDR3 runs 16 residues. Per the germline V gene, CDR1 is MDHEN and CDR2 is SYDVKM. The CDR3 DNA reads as TGTGCCAGCAGGCCCCCGGGAGCAGGAAGTAACTATGGCTACACCTTC. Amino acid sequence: CASRPPGAGSNYGYTF.

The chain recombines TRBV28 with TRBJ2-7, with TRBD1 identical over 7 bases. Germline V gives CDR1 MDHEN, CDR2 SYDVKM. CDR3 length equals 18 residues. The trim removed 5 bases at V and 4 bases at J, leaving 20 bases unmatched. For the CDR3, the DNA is TGTGCCAGCAGTCTATCCTCAGGACAGGCCCCTGTCGGGTACGAGCAGTACGTC. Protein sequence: CASSLSSGQAPVGYEQYV.

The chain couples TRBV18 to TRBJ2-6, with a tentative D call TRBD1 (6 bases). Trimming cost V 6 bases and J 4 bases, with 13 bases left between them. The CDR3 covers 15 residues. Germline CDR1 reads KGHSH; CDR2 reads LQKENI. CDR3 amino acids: CASSHGQTGANVLTF. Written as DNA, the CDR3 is TGTGCCAGCTCCCACGGACAGACCGGGGCCAACGTCCTGACTTTC.

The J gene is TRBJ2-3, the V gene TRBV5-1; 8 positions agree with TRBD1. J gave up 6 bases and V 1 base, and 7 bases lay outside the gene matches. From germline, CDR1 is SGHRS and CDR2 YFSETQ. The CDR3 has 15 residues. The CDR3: CASSLRQGAWDTQYF. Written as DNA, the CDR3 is TGCGCCAGCAGCTTGCGCCAGGGGGCGTGGGATACGCAGTATTTT.

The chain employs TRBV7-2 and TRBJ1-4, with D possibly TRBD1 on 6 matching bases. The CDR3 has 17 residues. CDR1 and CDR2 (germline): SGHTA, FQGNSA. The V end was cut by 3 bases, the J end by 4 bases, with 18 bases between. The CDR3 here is CASSFRTVAGNNEKLFF. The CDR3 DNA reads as TGTGCCAGCAGCTTCCGGACAGTAGCGGGCAATAATGAAAAACTGTTTTTT.

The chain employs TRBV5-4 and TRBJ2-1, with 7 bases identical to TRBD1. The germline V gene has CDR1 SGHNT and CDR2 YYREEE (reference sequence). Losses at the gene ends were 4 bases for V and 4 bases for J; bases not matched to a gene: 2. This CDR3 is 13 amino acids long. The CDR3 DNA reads TGTGCCAGCAGCGACAGGGATTACAATGAGCAGTTCTTC. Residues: CASSDRDYNEQFF.

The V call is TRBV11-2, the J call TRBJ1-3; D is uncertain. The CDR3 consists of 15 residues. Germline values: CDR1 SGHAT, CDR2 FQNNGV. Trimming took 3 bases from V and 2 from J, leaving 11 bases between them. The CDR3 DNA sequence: TGTGCCAGCAGCTTGGAGCCCTTCCCTGGAAACACCATATATTTT. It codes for CASSLEPFPGNTIYF.

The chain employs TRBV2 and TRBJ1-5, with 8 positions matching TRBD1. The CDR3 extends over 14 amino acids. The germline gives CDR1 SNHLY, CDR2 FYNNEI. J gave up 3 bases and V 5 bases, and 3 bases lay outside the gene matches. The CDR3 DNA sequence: TGTGCCAGCAGTCAGGACAGGGTCAATCAGCCCCAGCATTTT. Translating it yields CASSQDRVNQPQHF.

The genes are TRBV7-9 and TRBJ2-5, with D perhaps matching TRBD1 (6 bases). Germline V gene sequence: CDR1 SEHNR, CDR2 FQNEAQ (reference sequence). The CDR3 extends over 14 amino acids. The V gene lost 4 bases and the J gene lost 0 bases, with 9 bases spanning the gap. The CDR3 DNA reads TGTGCCAGCAGCTCCCAGGGGCACCAAGAGACCCAGTACTTC. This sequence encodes CASSSQGHQETQYF.